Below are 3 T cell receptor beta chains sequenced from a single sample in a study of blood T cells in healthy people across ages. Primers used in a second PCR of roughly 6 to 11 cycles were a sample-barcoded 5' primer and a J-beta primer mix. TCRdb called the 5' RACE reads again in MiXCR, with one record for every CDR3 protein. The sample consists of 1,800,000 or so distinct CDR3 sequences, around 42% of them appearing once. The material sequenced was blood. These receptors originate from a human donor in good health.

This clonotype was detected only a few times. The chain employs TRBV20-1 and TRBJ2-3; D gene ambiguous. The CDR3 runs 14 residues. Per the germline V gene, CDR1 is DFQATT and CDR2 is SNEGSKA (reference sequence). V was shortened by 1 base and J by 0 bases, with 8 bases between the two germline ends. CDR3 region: CSARVPWSTDTQYF. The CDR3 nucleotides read TGCAGTGCTAGAGTTCCTTGGAGCACAGATACGCAGTATTTT.

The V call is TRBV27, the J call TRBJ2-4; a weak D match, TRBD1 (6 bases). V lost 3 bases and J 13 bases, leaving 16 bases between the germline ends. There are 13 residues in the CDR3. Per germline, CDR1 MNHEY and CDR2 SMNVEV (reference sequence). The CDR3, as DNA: TGTGCCAGCAGTTTTACAGGGATGTTTGAGCAGTACTTC. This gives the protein CASSFTGMFEQYF.

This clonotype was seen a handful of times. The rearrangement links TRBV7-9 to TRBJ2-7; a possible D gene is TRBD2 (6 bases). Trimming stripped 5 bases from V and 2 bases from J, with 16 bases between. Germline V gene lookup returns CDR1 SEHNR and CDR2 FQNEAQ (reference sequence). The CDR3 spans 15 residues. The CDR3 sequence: CASSRPTGDPYEQYF. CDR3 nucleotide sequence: TGTGCCAGCAGCCGACCCACGGGGGATCCCTACGAGCAGTACTTC.